Listed here are 13 T cell receptor beta chains from one sample, sequenced in a study of blood T cell repertoires in COVID-19. The method was immunoSEQ multiplex PCR; TCRdb's version includes in-frame clones alone and lacks a portion of them. The table shows approximately 240,000 clones, with 85% to 90% occurring only once. Sequencing was carried out using PBMCs or T cells enriched from blood (not recorded which). The receptors were gathered from a young woman in a cohort exposed to, infected with or recovered from COVID-19 (not recorded which).

This clone occurred once. The V call is TRBV5-4, the J call TRBJ1-2, with 9 bases fitting TRBD1. The ends lost 4 bases at V and 3 bases at J; junction bases unmatched: 7. Germline lookup yields CDR1 SGHNT and CDR2 YYREEE (reference sequence). The CDR3 is made up of 15 amino acids. The CDR3 nucleotides are TGTGCCAGCAGCACCGGGACAGGGTCACACTATGGCTACACCTTC. Residues: CASSTGTGSHYGYTF.

V and J are TRBV24-1 and TRBJ1-2; D gene unclear. CDR1 and CDR2 (germline): KGHDR, SFDVKD. CDR3 length: 11 amino acids. V lost 4 bases to trimming and J lost 4 bases, with 3 bases between them. CDR3 residues: CATSDFYGYTF. The CDR3 coding sequence is TGTGCCACCAGTGACTTCTATGGCTACACCTTC.

The rearrangement uses TRBV28 and TRBJ2-2; D might be TRBD1 (7 bases). There are 15 residues in the CDR3. Trimming left V 6 bases short and J 3 bases short, with 14 bases between. Germline CDR1 and CDR2: MDHEN and SYDVKM. CDR3: CASSPGDRDTGELFF. Written as DNA, the CDR3 is TGTGCCAGCAGCCCGGGGGACAGAGACACCGGGGAGCTGTTTTTT.

The chain employs TRBV11-2 and TRBJ2-7; 7 nucleotides agree with TRBD1. Germline lookup yields CDR1 SGHAT and CDR2 FQNNGV. The CDR3 has 15 amino acids. The CDR3 sequence: CAIPSKGGKSYEQYF. In DNA, the CDR3 is TGTGCGATACCCTCAAAAGGGGGCAAGTCCTACGAGCAGTACTTC.

The genes are TRBV9 and TRBJ1-5; D might be TRBD1 (5 bases). The CDR3 extends over 12 amino acids. The V gene lost 3 bases and the J gene lost 9 bases, with 10 bases spanning the gap. From germline, CDR1 is SGDLS and CDR2 YYNGEE. CDR3 sequence reads: CASSAHGGPQHF. The CDR3 region has the DNA TGTGCCAGCAGCGCCCACGGGGGGCCCCAGCATTTT.

This chain joins TRBV7-6 and TRBJ1-1; the D is unclear. Germline lookup yields CDR1 SGHVS and CDR2 FNYEAQ. Between the trimmed V and J ends, which lost 3 bases and 5 bases, there was a span of 10 bases. CDR3 length: 13 residues. The CDR3, as DNA: TGTGCCAGCAGCTTTTCGGAACAGACTGAAGCTTTCTTT. It is translated as CASSFSEQTEAFF.

In this sample, this clone turned up once. The genes are TRBV4-2 and TRBJ2-5; a weak D match, TRBD1 (6 bases). The CDR3 runs to 15 residues. The germline V gene encodes CDR1 LGHNA and CDR2 YNFKEQ. With 6 bases removed from V and 3 bases from J, the gap between germline ends came to 17 bases. The CDR3 loop is CASRLRDNGEETQYF. The CDR3 DNA reads as TGTGCCAGCAGGCTACGGGACAACGGAGAAGAGACCCAGTACTTC.

CDR3 nucleotides: TGTGCCAGCAGTCCAGACTCCAGTCAGCCCCAGCATTTT. Translating it yields CASSPDSSQPQHF. The chain is built from TRBV12-3 or TRBV12-4 and TRBJ1-5; D unresolved. V lost 5 bases and J 6 bases, leaving 11 bases between the germline ends. This CDR3 is 13 amino acids long.

The chain links TRBV6-5 to TRBJ1-5, with TRBD1 matching over 7 bases. The junction had 7 bases not matched to a gene; V was cut back by 6 bases and J by 2 bases. This CDR3 contains 15 residues. CDR1 is MNHEY, CDR2 SVGAGI, per germline. This CDR3 reads CASRQGTLGNQPQHF. CDR3 DNA: TGTGCCAGCAGACAGGGGACCCTCGGCAATCAGCCCCAGCATTTT.

This clone was seen once. The rearrangement uses TRBV19 and TRBJ1-5; D unclear. CDR3 length equals 12 residues. Germline V gene sequence: CDR1 LNHDA, CDR2 SQIVND (reference sequence). V lost 6 bases and J lost 5, with 8 bases in between. CDR3 protein: CASRSNYQPQHF. The CDR3 DNA reads as TGTGCCAGTAGATCAAATTATCAGCCCCAGCATTTT.

The V call is TRBV15, the J call TRBJ2-7; a weak D match, TRBD2 (6 bases). Germline CDR1 is LNHNV and CDR2 is YYDKDF (reference sequence). Trimming stripped 3 bases from V and 3 bases from J, with 6 bases between. The CDR3 runs 12 residues. Here the CDR3 reads CATSSGSYEQYF. The CDR3 bases are TGTGCCACCAGCAGCGGGAGCTACGAGCAGTACTTC.

This clone was counted a few times. This sequence joins TRBV4-1 and TRBJ2-2; 11 bases agree with TRBD1. Germline CDR1 is MGHRA and CDR2 is YSYEKL. The V and J ends lost 4 bases and 0 bases, in that order; junction bases with no gene match: 7. CDR3 size: 18 residues. The CDR3 sequence is CASSPPGQGVANTGELFF. Here the CDR3 DNA reads TGCGCCAGCAGCCCCCCGGGACAGGGGGTGGCGAACACCGGGGAGCTGTTTTTT.

The CDR3 protein is CASSTMGQLGGYGYTF. In nucleotides, the CDR3 is TGTGCCAGCAGCACCATGGGTCAGCTAGGCGGCTATGGCTACACCTTC. V and J are TRBV7-9 and TRBJ1-2; D call uncertain. In germline, CDR1 is SEHNR, CDR2 FQNEAQ (reference sequence). The V gene lost 5 bases and the J gene lost 4 bases, with 20 bases spanning the gap. The CDR3 covers 16 residues.